The clone carrying this T cell receptor (beta chain) was picked up one time. The ends lost 6 bases at V and 5 bases at J; junction bases unmatched: 10. Germline V CDR1 and CDR2: MDHEN, SYDVKM. The CDR3 is 15 amino acids. Primers used in a second PCR of about 6 to 12 cycles were a sample-barcoded 5' primer and a J-beta primer mix. Each CDR3 protein gets one entry after TCRdb re-called the 5' RACE reads with MiXCR. The table shows 600,000 to 1,000,000 distinct CDR3 sequences, with approximately 25% occurring only once. The data belong to a study of blood T cells in healthy people across ages. This sample also belongs to another study, concerning T cells of mothers and their children. That report notes: The authors detected no persistent microchimeric T cell clones.

This rearrangement joins TRBV28 to TRBJ2-7, with 10 bases identical to TRBD2. Sequenced sample: blood. This receptor was obtained from a boy aged 5-17 years in good health. The CDR3 region is CASRSPAGGIDEQYF. CDR3 in DNA: TGTGCCAGCAGATCCCCAGCGGGGGGGATCGACGAGCAGTACTTC.